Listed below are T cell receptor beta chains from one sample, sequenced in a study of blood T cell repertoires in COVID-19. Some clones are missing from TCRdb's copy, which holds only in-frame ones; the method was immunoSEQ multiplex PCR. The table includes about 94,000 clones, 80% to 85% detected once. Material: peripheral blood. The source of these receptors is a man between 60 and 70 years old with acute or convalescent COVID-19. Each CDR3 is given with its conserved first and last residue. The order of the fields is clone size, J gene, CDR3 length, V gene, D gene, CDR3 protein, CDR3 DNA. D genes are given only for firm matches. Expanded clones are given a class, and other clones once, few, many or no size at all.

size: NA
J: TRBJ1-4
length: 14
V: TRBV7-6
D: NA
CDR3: CASTNSETNEKLFF
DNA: TGTGCCAGCACGAACAGTGAGACTAATGAAAAACTGTTTTTT

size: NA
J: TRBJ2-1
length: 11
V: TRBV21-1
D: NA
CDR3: CASAAGMGQFF
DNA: TGTGCCAGCGCGGCGGGCATGGGACAGTTCTTC

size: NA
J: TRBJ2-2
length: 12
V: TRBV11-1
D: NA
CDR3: CASSQNTGELFF
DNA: TGTGCCAGCAGCCAGAACACCGGGGAGCTGTTTTTT

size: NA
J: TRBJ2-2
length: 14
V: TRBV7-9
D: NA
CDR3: CASSFTGPTGELFF
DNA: TGTGCCAGCAGCTTCACAGGGCCCACCGGGGAGCTGTTTTTT

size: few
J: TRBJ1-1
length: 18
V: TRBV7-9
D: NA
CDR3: CASSPGKVIGTMNTEAFF
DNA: TGTGCCAGCAGCCCCGGCAAGGTGATCGGGACAATGAACACTGAAGCTTTCTTT

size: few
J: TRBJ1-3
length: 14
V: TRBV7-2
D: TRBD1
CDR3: CASSSGGTGNTIYF
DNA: TGTGCCAGCAGTTCAGGGGGAACTGGAAACACCATATATTTT

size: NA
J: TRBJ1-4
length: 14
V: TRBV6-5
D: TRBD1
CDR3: CASSSGQAREKLFF
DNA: TGTGCCAGCAGTTCCGGACAGGCGCGGGAAAAACTGTTTTTT

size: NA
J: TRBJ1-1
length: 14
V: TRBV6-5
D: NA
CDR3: CASIPPSGNSEAFF
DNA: TGTGCCAGCATTCCCCCCTCAGGGAATTCTGAAGCTTTCTTT

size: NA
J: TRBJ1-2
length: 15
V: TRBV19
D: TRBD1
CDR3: CASSMGQGDYYGYTF
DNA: TGTGCCAGTAGTATGGGACAGGGGGACTACTATGGCTACACCTTC

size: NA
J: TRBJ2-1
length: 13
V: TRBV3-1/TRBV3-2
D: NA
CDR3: CASSQDFGNEQFF
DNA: TGTGCCAGCAGCCAAGATTTCGGGAATGAGCAGTTCTTC

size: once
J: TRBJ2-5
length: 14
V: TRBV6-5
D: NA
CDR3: CASSYSQGQETQYF
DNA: TGTGCCAGCAGTTACTCACAGGGACAAGAGACCCAGTACTTC

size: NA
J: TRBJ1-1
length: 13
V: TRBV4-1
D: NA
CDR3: CASSQEGDTEAFF
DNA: TGCGCCAGCAGCCAAGAAGGAGACACTGAAGCTTTCTTT

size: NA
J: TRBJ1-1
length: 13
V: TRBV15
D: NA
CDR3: CATLNRENTEAFF
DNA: TGTGCCACCCTAAACAGGGAGAACACTGAAGCTTTCTTT

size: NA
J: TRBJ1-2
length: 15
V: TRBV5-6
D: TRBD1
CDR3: CASSLAGTGNYGYTF
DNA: TGTGCCAGCAGCTTGGCAGGGACAGGGAACTATGGCTACACCTTC

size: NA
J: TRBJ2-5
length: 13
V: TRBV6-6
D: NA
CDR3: CASSPWGEETQYF
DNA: TGTGCCAGCAGTCCTTGGGGGGAAGAGACCCAGTACTTC

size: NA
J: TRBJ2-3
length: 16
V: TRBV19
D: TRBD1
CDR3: CASSTDRGTGTDTQYF
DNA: TGTGCCAGTAGTACCGACAGGGGCACCGGCACAGATACGCAGTATTTT

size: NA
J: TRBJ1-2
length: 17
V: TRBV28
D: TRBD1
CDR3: CASSLRTGGILNYGYTF
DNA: TGTGCCAGCAGTTTAAGGACAGGGGGGATCCTTAACTATGGCTACACCTTC

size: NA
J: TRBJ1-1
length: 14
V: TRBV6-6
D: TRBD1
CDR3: CASSYQGARTEAFF
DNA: TGTGCCAGCAGTTACCAGGGGGCGCGCACTGAAGCTTTCTTT

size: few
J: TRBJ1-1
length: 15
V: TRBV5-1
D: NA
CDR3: CASSLGDEGNTEAFF
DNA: TGCGCCAGCAGCTTGGGGGATGAGGGGAACACTGAAGCTTTCTTT

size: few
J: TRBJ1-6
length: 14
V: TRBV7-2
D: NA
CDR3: CASSLVPRYSPLHF
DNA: TGTGCCAGCAGCTTAGTTCCTCGGTATTCACCCCTCCACTTT

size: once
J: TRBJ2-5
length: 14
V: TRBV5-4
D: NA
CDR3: CASSLGGIEETQYF
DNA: TGTGCCAGCAGCTTGGGAGGGATTGAAGAGACCCAGTACTTC

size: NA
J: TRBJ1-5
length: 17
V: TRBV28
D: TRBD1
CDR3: CASSRGLRSSRRQAQHF
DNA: TGTGCCAGCAGTAGGGGGCTTAGGTCATCGAGAAGGCAAGCCCAGCATTTT

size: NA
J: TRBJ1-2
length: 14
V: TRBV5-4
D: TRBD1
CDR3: CASSLTGGNYGYTF
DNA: TGTGCCAGCAGCTTGACAGGGGGCAACTATGGCTACACCTTC

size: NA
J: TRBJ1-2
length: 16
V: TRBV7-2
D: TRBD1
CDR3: CASSRDRVSSNYGYTF
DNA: TGTGCCAGCAGCCGGGACAGGGTGTCATCTAACTATGGCTACACCTTC

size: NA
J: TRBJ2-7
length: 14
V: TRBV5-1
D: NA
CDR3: CASSRIAGDHEQYF
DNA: TGCGCCAGCAGCCGTATAGCAGGGGACCACGAGCAGTACTTC

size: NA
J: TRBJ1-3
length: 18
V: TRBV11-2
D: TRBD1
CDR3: CASSPSPGQVVSGNTIYF
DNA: TGTGCCAGCAGCCCTAGTCCGGGACAGGTAGTCTCTGGAAACACCATATATTTT

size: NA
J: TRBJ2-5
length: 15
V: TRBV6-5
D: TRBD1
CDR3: CASRHQQGERKTQYF
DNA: TGTGCCAGCAGGCATCAACAGGGGGAGAGAAAGACCCAGTACTTC

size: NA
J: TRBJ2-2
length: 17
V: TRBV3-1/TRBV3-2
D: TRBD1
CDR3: CASSETGGTSNTGELFF
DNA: TGTGCCAGCAGCGAGACAGGGGGAACCTCGAACACCGGGGAGCTGTTTTTT

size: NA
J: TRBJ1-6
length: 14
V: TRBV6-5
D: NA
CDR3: CASTVDSYNSPLHF
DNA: TGTGCCAGCACTGTAGACTCCTATAATTCACCCCTCCACTTT

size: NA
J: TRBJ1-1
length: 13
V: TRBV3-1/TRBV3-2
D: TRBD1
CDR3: CASRGRGLAEAFF
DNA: TGTGCCAGCAGGGGCAGGGGGCTGGCTGAAGCTTTCTTT

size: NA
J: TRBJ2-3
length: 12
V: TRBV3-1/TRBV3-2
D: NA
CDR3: CASSQTKDTQYF
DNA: TGTGCCAGCAGCCAGACTAAAGATACGCAGTATTTT

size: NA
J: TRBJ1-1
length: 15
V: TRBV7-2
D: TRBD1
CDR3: CASSSRGQQNTEAFF
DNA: TGTGCCAGCAGTTCCCGGGGACAGCAGAACACTGAAGCTTTCTTT

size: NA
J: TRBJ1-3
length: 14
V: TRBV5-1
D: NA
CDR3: CASSLDNSGNTIYF
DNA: TGCGCCAGCAGCTTGGACAACTCTGGAAACACCATATATTTT

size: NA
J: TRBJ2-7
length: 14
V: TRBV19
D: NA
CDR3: CASSIFAGSYEQYF
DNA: TGTGCCAGTAGTATATTTGCGGGGTCCTACGAGCAGTATTTC

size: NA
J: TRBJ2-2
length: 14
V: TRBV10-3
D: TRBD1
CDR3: CAIRPGQRTGELFF
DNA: TGTGCCATCAGGCCGGGACAGCGGACCGGGGAGCTGTTTTTT

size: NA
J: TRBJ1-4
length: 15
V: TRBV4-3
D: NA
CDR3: CASSQGAGQNEKLFF
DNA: TGCGCCAGCAGCCAAGGGGCCGGCCAGAATGAAAAACTGTTTTTT

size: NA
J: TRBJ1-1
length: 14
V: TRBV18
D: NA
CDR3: CASSPQGGDTEAFF
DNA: TGTGCCAGCTCACCACAGGGGGGGGACACTGAAGCTTTCTTT

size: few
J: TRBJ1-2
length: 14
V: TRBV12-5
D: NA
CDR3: CASGFATGFYGYTF
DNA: TGTGCTAGTGGTTTTGCCACAGGTTTCTATGGCTACACCTTC

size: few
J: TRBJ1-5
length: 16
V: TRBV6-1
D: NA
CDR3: CASSELPPGSNQPQHF
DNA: TGTGCCAGCAGTGAATTGCCGCCGGGGAGCAATCAGCCCCAGCATTTT

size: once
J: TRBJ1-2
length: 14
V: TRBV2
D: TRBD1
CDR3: CASRTQGAVSGYTF
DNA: TGTGCCAGCAGAACTCAGGGGGCGGTCTCTGGCTACACCTTC

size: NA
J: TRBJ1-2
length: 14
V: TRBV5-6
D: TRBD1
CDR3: CASSLVSGGGGYTF
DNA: TGTGCCAGCAGCTTGGTTTCAGGGGGCGGTGGCTACACCTTC

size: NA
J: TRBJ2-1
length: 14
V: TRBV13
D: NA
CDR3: CASSPPRENNEQFF
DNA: TGTGCCAGCAGCCCACCGAGAGAAAATAATGAGCAGTTCTTC

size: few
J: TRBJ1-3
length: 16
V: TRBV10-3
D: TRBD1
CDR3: CAISESRTGGKNTIYF
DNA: TGTGCCATCAGTGAGTCGAGGACAGGGGGTAAAAACACCATATATTTT

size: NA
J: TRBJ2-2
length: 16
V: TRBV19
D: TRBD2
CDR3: CASSTLAGATTGELFF
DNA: TGTGCCAGTAGTACGCTAGCGGGGGCAACGACCGGGGAGCTGTTTTTT

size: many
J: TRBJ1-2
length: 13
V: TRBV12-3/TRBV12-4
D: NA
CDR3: CASSFGGGHGYTF
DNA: TGTGCCAGCAGTTTTGGGGGAGGCCATGGCTACACCTTC

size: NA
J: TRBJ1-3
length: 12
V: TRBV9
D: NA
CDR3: CASSGGGNTIYF
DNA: TGTGCCAGCAGCGGAGGAGGAAACACCATATATTTT

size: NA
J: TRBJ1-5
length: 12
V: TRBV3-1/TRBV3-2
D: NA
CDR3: CASSQRGQPQHF
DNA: TGTGCCAGCAGCCAGCGAGGTCAGCCCCAGCATTTT

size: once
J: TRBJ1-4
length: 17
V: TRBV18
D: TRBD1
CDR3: CASSPSFRDSYNEKLFF
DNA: TGTGCCAGCTCACCATCTTTCCGGGACAGTTATAATGAAAAACTGTTTTTT

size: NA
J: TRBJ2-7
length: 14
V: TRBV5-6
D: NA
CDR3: CASSSEDSFYEQYF
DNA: TGTGCCAGCAGCTCCGAAGACAGCTTCTACGAGCAGTACTTC

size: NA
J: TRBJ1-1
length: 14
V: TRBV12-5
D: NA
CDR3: CASGSLMESTEAFF
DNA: TGTGCTAGTGGTTCGTTGATGGAGAGCACTGAAGCTTTCTTT